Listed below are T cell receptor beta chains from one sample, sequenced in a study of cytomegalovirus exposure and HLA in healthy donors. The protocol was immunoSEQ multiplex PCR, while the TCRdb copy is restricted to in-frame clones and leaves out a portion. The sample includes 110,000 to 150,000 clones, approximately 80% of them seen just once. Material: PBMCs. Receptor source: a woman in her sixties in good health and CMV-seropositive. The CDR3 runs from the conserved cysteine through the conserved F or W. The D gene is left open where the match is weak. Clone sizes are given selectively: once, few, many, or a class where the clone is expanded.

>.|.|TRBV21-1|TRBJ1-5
TGTGCCAGCAGCCGGAGGTGGAGGGCCCACAATCAGCCCCAGCATTTT
CASSRRWRAHNQPQHF
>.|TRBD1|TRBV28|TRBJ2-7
TGTGCCAGCACTCCGGGACAGGGGATTGTGAGCTCCTACGAGCAGTACTTC
CASTPGQGIVSSYEQYF
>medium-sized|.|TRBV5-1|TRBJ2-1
TGCGCCAGCAGCTTGGACAGCCGCTCCTACAATGAGCAGTTCTTC
CASSLDSRSYNEQFF
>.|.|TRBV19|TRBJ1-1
TGTGCCAGTAGTATAGATCATACGGGGAACACTGAAGCTTTCTTT
CASSIDHTGNTEAFF
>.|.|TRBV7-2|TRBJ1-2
TGTGCCAGCAGCTTGGACAGAACGTATAACTATGGCTACACCTTC
CASSLDRTYNYGYTF
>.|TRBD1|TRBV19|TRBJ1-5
TGTGCCAGTAGTTCCCGGACAGGCCGCAATCAGCCCCAGCATTTT
CASSSRTGRNQPQHF
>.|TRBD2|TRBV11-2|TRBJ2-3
TGTGCCAGCAGCTACATTAGCGGGAGGGGAAGCACAGATACGCAGTATTTT
CASSYISGRGSTDTQYF
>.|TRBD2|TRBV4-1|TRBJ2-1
TGCGCCAGCAGCCGGGGACTAGCGGGAGGGAATGAGCAGTTCTTC
CASSRGLAGGNEQFF
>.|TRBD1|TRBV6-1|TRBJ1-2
TGTGCCAGCAGGCGACAGGGGGCCCATGGCTACACCTTC
CASRRQGAHGYTF
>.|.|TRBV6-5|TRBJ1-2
TGTGCCAGCAGTTACGGCCCGCGGGCGGGCTACACCTTC
CASSYGPRAGYTF
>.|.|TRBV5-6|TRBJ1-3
TGTGCCAGCAGCTTGGGACAGCCGTTTTCTGGAAACACCATATATTTT
CASSLGQPFSGNTIYF
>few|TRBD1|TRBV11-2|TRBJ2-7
TGTGCCAGCAGCTCACGGGACAGGGGGCCCTACGAGCAGTACTTC
CASSSRDRGPYEQYF
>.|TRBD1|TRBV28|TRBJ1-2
TGTGCCAGCAGCCTCCAGGGGGCGCATGGCTACACCTTC
CASSLQGAHGYTF
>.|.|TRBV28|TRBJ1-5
TGTGCCAGCGGTTTAGCAGGGGCTAGCAATCAGCCCCAGCATTTT
CASGLAGASNQPQHF
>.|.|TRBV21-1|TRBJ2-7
TGTGCCAGCAGCAAAGCGGATGCCAGGTCCTACGAGCAGTACTTC
CASSKADARSYEQYF
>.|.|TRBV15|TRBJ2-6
TGTGCCACCAGCAGAGGGGGCACTGGGGCCAACGTCCTGACTTTC
CATSRGGTGANVLTF
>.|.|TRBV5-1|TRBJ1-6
TGCGCCAGCAGCTTTGGACCGGGACAAGTGATTTCACCCCTCCACTTT
CASSFGPGQVISPLHF
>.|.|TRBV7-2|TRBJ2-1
TGTGCCAGCAGCTTAGCTGGCGGTCGGACCTACAATGAGCAGTTCTTC
CASSLAGGRTYNEQFF